The entry below describes one T cell receptor (beta chain). Its antigen is not identified. The data were obtained in a study of cytomegalovirus exposure and HLA in healthy donors. Notes on the study in general: Researchers reported in a later analysis that a missense DCLRE1C variant was tied to TCR beta V- and J-gene trimming.

A multiplex PCR was run with 60 Vbeta primers and 13 Jbeta primers. Repertoires were generated with immunoSEQ multiplex PCR, while TCRdb's copy carries only in-frame clones and drops some. The sample shows 85,000 to 100,000 clones, approximately 76% of them seen only once. The CDR3 runs to 11 residues. With 10 bases removed from V and 6 bases from J, the gap between germline ends came to 13 bases. CDR1 is SNHLY and CDR2 is FYNNEI in the germline V gene. The genes are TRBV2 and TRBJ2-7; tentative D call: TRBD1 (5 bases). The origin of this receptor is a man in his forties in good health and CMV-seropositive. Sequenced material: PBMCs. Here the CDR3 DNA reads TGTGCCAAAGGGGTGGCTTCCGAGCAGTACTTC. Translation: CAKGVASEQYF.